This T cell receptor (beta chain) appears in the sequencing data of a study of T cell repertoires in cytomegalovirus infection (dated by TCRdb to the late 2010s). Regarding the study in general: Because public TCR beta signatures pointed to carriage of CMV infection together with the matching HLA type, the HLA type of each donor mattered for the analysis. The paper as a whole reports these results and caveats: The ex vivo response was dominated by HLA-C-restricted CMV-specific TCR beta clonotypes, and the single most frequent clonotype in two of eight donors was supplied by these HLA-C-restricted clonotypes. Cumulative frequency of public TCR beta family members discriminated carriers of CMV infection plus the relevant HLA type in this cohort and an independent roughly 340-donor cohort.

After removal of 1 base from V and 6 bases from J, the junction retains 6 bases not matched to a gene. From its cysteine to its phenylalanine, the CDR3 spans 16 amino acids. The DNA shown is the 48-base CDR3, in frame from base 1. Concerning this clonotype itself: Which antigen it targets is not known. Base quality data are lacking; no much larger clone is found one base away.

The instrument was an Illumina HiSeq 1500. TCRdb trimmed the raw reads at Q25, called clones with MiXCR and kept productive beta chains. All rows with the same CDR3 protein become a single entry with the most common DNA and genes. Across this sample there are 200,000 to 300,000 distinct CDR3 sequences, with approximately 10% seen only once. The top ten clones comprise roughly 16% of the sample. Sequenced input: PBMCs. This receptor was obtained from a human donor in good health (CMV status not recorded). Some clones in this sample may be carry-over from other donors' samples. Rearrangement joined TRBV12-3 or TRBV12-4 to TRBJ2-3, with 11 bases in between that match TRBD2. The bases read TGTGCCAGCAGTTTAGGCCTTAGCGGGAGGGCGGATACGCAGTATTTT. The encoded protein is CASSLGLSGRADTQYF.